The 30 T cell receptor beta chains listed next were all sequenced from one sample in a study of preoperative IRX-2 immunotherapy in early breast cancer. Measured with immunoSEQ multiplex PCR; TCRdb has only the in-frame clones, and not every one. The sample includes around 62,000 clones, approximately 95% of them seen just once. Treatment described: preoperative locoregional IRX-2 cytokine immunotherapy. This material was collected from a patient treated with IRX-2 immunotherapy. These receptors were taken from a human donor with breast cancer.

This chain connects TRBV5-6 to TRBJ1-2; no reliable D call. Per the germline V gene, CDR1 is SGHDT and CDR2 is YYEEEE. The CDR3 sequence is 12 residues long. Trimming stripped 1 base from V and 2 bases from J, with 3 bases between. CDR3: CASSLLNYGYTF. DNA of the CDR3: TGTGCCAGCAGCTTGTTGAACTATGGCTACACCTTC.

The chain joins TRBV28 to TRBJ2-7; TRBD2 agrees at 7 bases. The trim removed 5 bases at V and 9 bases at J, leaving 4 bases unmatched. This CDR3 is built from 11 residues. Per the germline V gene, CDR1 is MDHEN and CDR2 is SYDVKM. The CDR3 DNA reads as TGTGCCAGCAGTCCAGCGGGGATGCAGTACTTC. Amino acid sequence: CASSPAGMQYF.

CDR3 protein: CASSLGRTGRLYEQYF. In DNA form, the CDR3 reads TGCGCCAGCAGCCTTGGGCGAACAGGAAGGCTCTACGAGCAGTACTTC. This chain connects TRBV4-1 to TRBJ2-7; perhaps TRBD1 as D (5 bases). CDR3 length: 16 residues. Germline V lookup: CDR1 MGHRA, CDR2 YSYEKL. The V gene lost 4 bases and the J gene lost 3 bases, with 19 bases spanning the gap.

The genes are TRBV18 and TRBJ1-3; no clear D. V was shortened by 0 bases and J by 10 bases, with 19 bases between the two germline ends. The CDR3 extends over 16 amino acids. Per the germline V gene, CDR1 is KGHSH and CDR2 is LQKENI. The CDR3 loop is CASSPPMTPRGGTIYF. The CDR3 coding sequence is TGTGCCAGCTCACCACCGATGACCCCACGGGGAGGAACCATATATTTT.

CDR3 nucleotide sequence: TGTGCCAGCAGCGCGGCGGGACGGGCCACAGATACGCAGTATTTT. This sequence encodes CASSAAGRATDTQYF. The chain joins TRBV4-2 to TRBJ2-3; D may be TRBD2 (6 bases). The germline CDR1 and CDR2 sequences are LGHNA and YNFKEQ. V gave up 5 bases and J gave up 2 bases, with 14 bases separating them. This CDR3 contains 15 residues.

This chain connects TRBV11-2 to TRBJ1-1; 7 positions match TRBD1. V was clipped by 6 bases and J by 0 bases; unmatched bases: 4. CDR3 size: 14 residues. Germline loops: CDR1 SGHAT, CDR2 FQNNGV. The CDR3 protein is CASRQGPLNTEAFF. In DNA, the CDR3 is TGTGCCAGCAGACAGGGGCCCTTGAACACTGAAGCTTTCTTT.

The V and J genes are TRBV28 and TRBJ2-2, with 9 positions matching TRBD2. The germline V gene has CDR1 MDHEN and CDR2 SYDVKM. Unmatched junction bases numbered 12, after V lost 7 bases and J lost 0 bases. The CDR3 totals 18 residues. The CDR3 sequence is CASTKGLAGTTNTGELFF. CDR3 bases: TGTGCCAGCACTAAGGGGCTAGCGGGAACCACGAACACCGGGGAGCTGTTTTTT.

The V call is TRBV7-3, the J call TRBJ2-7, with TRBD2 matching over 13 bases. J was trimmed by 0 bases and V by 5 bases; bases with no gene match: 16. Germline assignment: CDR1 SGHTA and CDR2 FQGTGA. This CDR3 has 20 amino acids. Here the CDR3 reads CASSPSAGLAGDLRSYEQYF. DNA for the CDR3: TGTGCCAGCAGCCCCTCGGCAGGACTAGCGGGAGACTTGCGCTCCTACGAGCAGTACTTC.

Here the CDR3 reads CASSPYGQGAFETQYF. As DNA, the CDR3 is TGTGCCAGCAGTCCCTACGGACAGGGGGCTTTCGAGACCCAGTACTTC. The gene calls are TRBV27 and TRBJ2-5; 11 bases map to TRBD1. The J segment lost 5 bases and the V segment lost 5 bases, leaving 10 bases of the junction unmatched. This CDR3 has 16 residues. Germline V lookup: CDR1 MNHEY, CDR2 SMNVEV (reference sequence).

This sequence joins TRBV4-1 and TRBJ2-5, with D perhaps TRBD2 (6 bases). The CDR3 covers 14 residues. Germline V gene lookup returns CDR1 MGHRA and CDR2 YSYEKL. V was clipped by 6 bases and J by 7 bases, with 18 bases between them. CDR3 amino acids: CASRLTSMGGTQYF. The CDR3 DNA follows: TGCGCCAGCAGACTCACTAGCATGGGTGGGACCCAGTACTTC.

The rearrangement uses TRBV19 and TRBJ1-4; D perhaps matches TRBD1 (5 bases). The CDR3 runs 14 residues. V was clipped by 2 bases and J by 7 bases, with 11 bases between them. Germline V CDR1 and CDR2: LNHDA, SQIVND (reference sequence). CDR3 sequence reads: CASSIRGESEKLFF. The DNA of the CDR3 is TGTGCCAGTAGTATAAGGGGTGAAAGTGAAAAACTGTTTTTT. Full variable domain (remainder filled in from reference TRBV19 and TRBJ1-4): DGGITQSPKYLFRKEGQNVTLSCEQNLNHDAMYWYRQDPGQGLRLIYYSQIVNDFQKGDIAEGYSVSREKKESFPLTVTSAQKNPTAFYLCASSIRGESEKLFFGSGTQLSVL.

The genes are TRBV11-3 and TRBJ2-7, with a tentative D call TRBD1 (6 bases). Germline V gene sequence: CDR1 SGHNT, CDR2 YENEEA. V lost 5 bases and J 6 bases, leaving 11 bases between the germline ends. This CDR3 spans 12 amino acids. CDR3 sequence reads: CASSIGTTEQYF. In DNA, the CDR3 is TGTGCCAGCAGCATCGGGACAACCGAGCAGTACTTC.

J is TRBJ1-4 and V is TRBV15; weak D call: TRBD1 (5 bases). From germline, CDR1 is LNHNV and CDR2 YYDKDF (reference sequence). V shed 1 base and J shed 2 bases, with 14 bases lying between them. The CDR3 spans 17 residues. This CDR3 is CATSRAGRGLTNEKLFF. CDR3 bases: TGTGCCACCAGCAGAGCGGGAAGGGGATTGACTAATGAAAAACTGTTTTTT.

The chain employs TRBV19 and TRBJ1-6, with D possibly matching TRBD1 (5 bases). The V gene lost 10 bases and the J gene lost 1 base, with 23 bases spanning the gap. Germline V CDR1 and CDR2: LNHDA, SQIVND (reference sequence). This CDR3 has 18 residues. In nucleotides, the CDR3 is TGTGCCACTACCTCACCCGGCTGGCAGGGATCCTATAATTCACCCCTCCACTTT. This translates into CATTSPGWQGSYNSPLHF.

This chain uses TRBV6-1 with TRBJ2-3, with D uncertain. Germline V CDR1 and CDR2: MNHNS, SASEGT. V lost 1 base and J 5 bases, leaving 10 bases between the germline ends. The CDR3 runs 14 residues. In DNA form, the CDR3 reads TGTGCCAGCAGTGAAGGGGGAAGCGTAGATACGCAGTATTTT. This translates into CASSEGGSVDTQYF.

The chain links TRBV6-4 to TRBJ1-5; no definite D call. The length of the CDR3 is 15 residues. Germline V gene data show CDR1 as MRHNA and CDR2 as SNTAGT. Deletions cut 8 bases from V and 0 bases from J, with 14 bases between. The CDR3 coding sequence is TGTGCCAGCCCGAGCAGAGAGCTTAGCAATCAGCCCCAGCATTTT. It yields the protein CASPSRELSNQPQHF.

The chain couples TRBV7-9 to TRBJ1-1; D unclear. V lost 1 base and J 6 bases, leaving 9 bases between the germline ends. The CDR3 sequence is 13 residues long. Germline values: CDR1 SEHNR, CDR2 FQNEAQ (reference sequence). The CDR3 protein is CASSLDPQPEAFF. As DNA, the CDR3 is TGTGCCAGCAGCTTAGACCCACAGCCTGAAGCTTTCTTT.

This clone was seen a single time. CDR3 sequence (DNA): TGCGCCAGCAGGCCGGGACAGGGGAACACAGATACGCAGTATTTT. Its translation: CASRPGQGNTDTQYF. V and J are TRBV5-1 and TRBJ2-3, with TRBD1 matching over 10 bases. The CDR3 contains 15 residues. Germline loops: CDR1 SGHRS, CDR2 YFSETQ. V lost 5 bases and J lost 2; bases outside the gene matches: 5.

The V call is TRBV5-1, the J call TRBJ1-1; tentative D call: TRBD1 (5 bases). The CDR3 length is 13 residues. Trimming took off 2 bases at V and 2 bases at J, with 7 bases between the two ends. Germline CDR1 reads SGHRS; CDR2 reads YFSETQ. CDR3 sequence reads: CASSFGGNTEAFF. The CDR3 nucleotides are TGCGCCAGCAGCTTTGGGGGAAACACTGAAGCTTTCTTT.

The chain couples TRBV7-2 to TRBJ1-1, with TRBD1 matching 8 bases. The ends lost 1 base at V and 5 bases at J; junction bases unmatched: 3. The CDR3 contains 14 residues. Germline V lookup: CDR1 SGHTA, CDR2 FQGNSA. The CDR3 sequence is CASSLGTGHTEAFF. CDR3 bases: TGTGCCAGCAGCTTAGGGACAGGGCATACTGAAGCTTTCTTT.

The chain recombines TRBV13 with TRBJ2-1; TRBD2 agrees at 7 bases. Per the germline V gene, CDR1 is PRHDT and CDR2 is FYEKMQ (reference sequence). With 4 bases clipped from V and 0 bases from J, the junction kept 6 bases outside the gene matches. This CDR3 comprises 16 residues. The DNA for the CDR3 is TGTGCCAGCAGCTCCCCGACTAGCCCCTCCTACAATGAGCAGTTCTTC. Encoded protein: CASSSPTSPSYNEQFF.

The rearrangement links TRBV28 to TRBJ2-5; maybe TRBD1 (6 bases). The J call may be faulty, since TRBJ2-7 better matches the DNA end. The CDR3 spans 13 residues. Looked up from germline, CDR1 is MDHEN and CDR2 is SYDVKM. The CDR3 here is CASRHRAKGEQYF. CDR3 bases: TGTGCCAGCAGGCACAGGGCCAAAGGCGAGCAGTACTTC.

This clone came up a few times. The rearrangement links TRBV5-1 to TRBJ2-7, with a tentative D call TRBD1 (6 bases). This CDR3 contains 15 residues. Germline V gives CDR1 SGHRS, CDR2 YFSETQ. The V gene lost 0 bases and the J gene lost 5 bases, with 15 bases spanning the gap. DNA for the CDR3: TGCGCCAGCAGCTTGGAGGGCAGGGGATATGACGAGCAGTACTTC. The encoded protein is CASSLEGRGYDEQYF. The full variable domain, in which reference TRBV5-1 and TRBJ2-7 provide the parts outside the CDR3, is KAGVTQTPRYLIKTRGQQVTLSCSPISGHRSVSWYQQTPGQGLQFLFEYFSETQRNKGNFPGRFSGRQFSNSRSEMNVSTLELGDSALYLCASSLEGRGYDEQYFGPGTRLTVT.

The chain uses TRBV7-2 and TRBJ2-2; no definite D call. The V gene's germline CDR1 is SGHTA and CDR2 FQGNSA. The length of the CDR3 is 16 residues. The V end was cut by 1 base, the J end by 0 bases, with 9 bases between. The CDR3, as DNA: TGTGCCAGCAGCTTAGGAACAGATCCGAACACCGGGGAGCTGTTTTTT. Encoded protein: CASSLGTDPNTGELFF.

This clone was counted once. This sequence joins TRBV28 and TRBJ2-6; D gene unclear. CDR3 size: 14 residues. Per the germline V gene, CDR1 is MDHEN and CDR2 is SYDVKM. Trimming removed 1 base from V and 0 bases from J, with 1 base in between. CDR3 protein: CASSLSSGANVLTF. The CDR3, as DNA: TGTGCCAGCAGTTTATCCTCTGGGGCCAACGTCCTGACTTTC.

The CDR3 DNA sequence: TGTGCCAGCAGAGAAGTGGGGGAACCCCTCCACTTT. This encodes CASREVGEPLHF. This rearrangement joins TRBV6-5 to TRBJ1-6; a possible D gene is TRBD1 (5 bases). V was shortened by 6 bases and J by 12 bases, with 12 bases between the two germline ends. CDR1 and CDR2 from the germline V gene are MNHEY and SVGAGI. The CDR3 extends over 12 amino acids.

The chain is built from TRBV6-5 and TRBJ2-7, with D perhaps TRBD1 (5 bases). Trimming took 2 bases from V and 5 from J, leaving 10 bases between them. From germline, CDR1 is MNHEY and CDR2 SVGAGI. The CDR3 length is 13 residues. The CDR3 here is CASSYRGLNEQYF. The CDR3 coding sequence is TGTGCCAGCAGTTACAGGGGCTTGAACGAGCAGTACTTC.

V usage is TRBV6-1 and J usage is TRBJ1-5; 7 bases are a match to TRBD1. There are 15 residues in the CDR3. V shed 2 bases, J shed 8 bases, and the junction held 9 bases outside the gene matches. Germline V CDR1 and CDR2: MNHNS, SASEGT. The CDR3 loop reads CASSETITRGEPQHF. The DNA of the CDR3 is TGTGCCAGCAGTGAAACAATAACCAGGGGGGAGCCCCAGCATTTT.

The chain has TRBV29-1 and TRBJ2-1; 7 bases line up with TRBD2. From germline, CDR1 is SQVTM and CDR2 ANQGSEA. Germline trimming cut 1 base from V and 2 bases from J; bases unmatched to any gene: 2. The CDR3 runs to 14 residues. CDR3 region: CSVEVAGTYNEQFF. The CDR3 nucleotides are TGCAGCGTTGAAGTAGCGGGTACCTACAATGAGCAGTTCTTC.

The J gene is TRBJ1-2, the V gene TRBV28; a possible D gene is TRBD1 (6 bases). The CDR3 runs 13 residues. Trimming removed 4 bases at V and 7 bases at J, with 13 bases between. CDR1 is MDHEN, CDR2 SYDVKM, per germline. Written as DNA, the CDR3 is TGTGCCAGCAGTTATGCCAGGGGTGCTGGCTACACCTTC. This codes for CASSYARGAGYTF.